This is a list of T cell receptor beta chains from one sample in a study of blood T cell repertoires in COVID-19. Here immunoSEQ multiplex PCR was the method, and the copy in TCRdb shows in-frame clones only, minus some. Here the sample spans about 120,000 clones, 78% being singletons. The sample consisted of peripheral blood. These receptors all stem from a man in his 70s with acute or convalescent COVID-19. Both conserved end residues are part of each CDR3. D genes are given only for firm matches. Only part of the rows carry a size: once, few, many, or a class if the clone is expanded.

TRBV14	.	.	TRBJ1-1	TGTGCCAGCAGCCAAGTTTTAAACTTTAACCCTGAAGCTTTCTTT	CASSQVLNFNPEAFF
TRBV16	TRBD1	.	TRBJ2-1	TGTGCCAGCAGCCAATTACCCCGGGACAGGGGGGGGAATGAGCAGTTCTTC	CASSQLPRDRGGNEQFF
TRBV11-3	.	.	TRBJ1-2	TGTGCCAGCAGACCTAGCGGGGAACTGGGGGGCTACACCTTC	CASRPSGELGGYTF
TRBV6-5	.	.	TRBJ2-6	TGTGCCAGCAGCCATCAGGGTTCTGGGGCCAACGTCCTGACTTTC	CASSHQGSGANVLTF
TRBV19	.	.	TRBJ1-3	TGTGCCAGTAGATCGGACAGCTCTGGAAACACCATATATTTT	CASRSDSSGNTIYF
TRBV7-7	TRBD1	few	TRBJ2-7	TGTGCCAGCAGCTTGGGACAGGGGGCCGACGAGCAGTACTTC	CASSLGQGADEQYF
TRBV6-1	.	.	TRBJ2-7	TGTGCCAGCAGTTCTCCTGGCCCGCCAGGGGAGCAGTACTTC	CASSSPGPPGEQYF
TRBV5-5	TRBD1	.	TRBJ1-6	TGTGCCAGCAGCTCGACAGGGGCGCCTGATTCACCCCTCCACTTT	CASSSTGAPDSPLHF
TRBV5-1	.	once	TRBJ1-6	TGCGCCAGCACCCTGGAGGGGAATTCACCCCTCCACTTT	CASTLEGNSPLHF
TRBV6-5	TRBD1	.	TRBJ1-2	TGTGCCAGCAGTATGAGCAGGGGGCTCGATGGCTACACCTTC	CASSMSRGLDGYTF
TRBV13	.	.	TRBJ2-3	TGTGCCAGCAGCTTAGAGGGTCTAGCGCTCACAGATACGCAGTATTTT	CASSLEGLALTDTQYF
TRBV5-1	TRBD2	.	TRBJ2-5	TGCGCCAGCAGCGCCATTATAGCGGGTGGGGGATACCAAGAGACCCAGTACTTC	CASSAIIAGGGYQETQYF
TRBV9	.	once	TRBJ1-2	TGTGCCAGCGCCGCACAGAGCGGCGGGGGCGGCGGCTACACCTTC	CASAAQSGGGGGYTF
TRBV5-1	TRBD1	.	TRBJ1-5	TGCGCCAGCAGCCCCGGGACAGGGGGCAATCAGCCCCAGCATTTT	CASSPGTGGNQPQHF
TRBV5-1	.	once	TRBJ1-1	TGCGCCAGCAGCTTGGTGACCGGAGCTGAAGCTTTCTTT	CASSLVTGAEAFF
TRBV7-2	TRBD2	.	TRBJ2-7	TGTGCCAGCAGCTTAGGGCTAGCGGCACACTCCTACGAGCAGTACTTC	CASSLGLAAHSYEQYF
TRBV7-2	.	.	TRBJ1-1	TGTGCCAGCAGCTTATATATGAACACTGAAGCTTTCTTT	CASSLYMNTEAFF
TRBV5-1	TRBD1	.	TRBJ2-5	TGCGCCAGCAGCGGGACAGGGGGGTCCGGGACCCAGTACTTC	CASSGTGGSGTQYF
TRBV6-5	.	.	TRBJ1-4	TGTGCCACCACTATTTCAGCTGCAACTAATGAAAAACTGTTTTTT	CATTISAATNEKLFF
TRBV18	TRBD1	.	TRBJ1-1	TGTGCCAGCTCATCTCTCCTGGACAGGGGGAACACTGAAGCTTTCTTT	CASSSLLDRGNTEAFF
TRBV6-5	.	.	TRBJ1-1	TGTGCCAGCAGGCGGGCCCTAGCCACTGAAGCTTTCTTT	CASRRALATEAFF
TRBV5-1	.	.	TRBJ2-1	TGCGCCAGCAGCCTCCTAGACAGTGGTAATGTCCAGTTCTTC	CASSLLDSGNVQFF
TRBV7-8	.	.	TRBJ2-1	TGTGCCAGCAGTAGAGGTTTTAACAATGAGCAGTTCTTC	CASSRGFNNEQFF
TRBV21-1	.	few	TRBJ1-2	TGTGCCAGCAGCTTACGGGTCAACTATGGCTACACCTTC	CASSLRVNYGYTF
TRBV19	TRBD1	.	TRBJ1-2	TGTGCCAGTAGTGCAGGGGGTTTGTTGTCTGGCTACACCTTC	CASSAGGLLSGYTF
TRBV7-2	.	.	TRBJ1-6	TGTGCCAGCAGCTCCCCCCGGGGGGCGACCTATAATTCACCCCTCCACTTT	CASSSPRGATYNSPLHF
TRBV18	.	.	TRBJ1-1	TGTGCCAGCTCACCACCGGACGGAGGGAGCAACCCAGCTTTCTTT	CASSPPDGGSNPAFF